These 7 T cell receptor beta chains were sequenced from one sample in a study of breast tumors, draining lymph nodes, adjacent tissues. TCRdb recomputed calls from the multiplex PCR reads with MiXCR, one row per CDR3 protein. The repertoire holds some 200,000 distinct CDR3 sequences, with 25% to 40% as singletons. Breast cancer patients provided tissue from their axillary draining lymph nodes. Material: axillary lymph node tissue. The receptors originated from a female donor with breast cancer. Some clones in this sample may be carry-over from other donors' samples.

The chain carries TRBV2 and TRBJ2-7; 7 bases line up with TRBD1. With V trimmed by 6 bases and J by 3 bases, 8 bases remained unmatched. The CDR3 has 14 residues. Germline assignment: CDR1 SNHLY and CDR2 FYNNEI. The CDR3 region is CASSPLTGYYEQYF. As DNA, the CDR3 is TGTGCCAGCAGCCCCCTGACAGGGTACTACGAGCAGTACTTC.

This clonotype was recorded many times. The rearrangement uses TRBV19 and TRBJ2-5; D is ambiguous. The germline V gene has CDR1 LNHDA and CDR2 SQIVND (reference sequence). The germline V and J ends were trimmed by 5 bases and 2 bases, with 12 bases remaining between them. There are 14 residues in the CDR3. The CDR3, as DNA: TGTGCCAGTAGTGAGGCGACTGTTCAAGAGACCCAGTACTTC. It specifies CASSEATVQETQYF. Together with reference TRBV19 and TRBJ2-5, the CDR3 gives the full variable domain: DGGITQSPKYLFRKEGQNVTLSCEQNLNHDAMYWYRQDPGQGLRLIYYSQIVNDFQKGDIAEGYSVSREKKESFPLTVTSAQKNPTAFYLCASSEATVQETQYFGPGTRLLVL.

This clonotype has ten or more counts. This rearrangement joins TRBV5-1 to TRBJ1-5; a weak D match, TRBD1 (5 bases). V lost 4 bases and J 4 bases, leaving 12 bases between the germline ends. Germline values: CDR1 SGHRS, CDR2 YFSETQ. This CDR3 is 14 amino acids long. The CDR3 is CASSLSGGNQPQHF. CDR3 sequence (DNA): TGCGCCAGCAGCCTGAGTGGGGGGAATCAGCCCCAGCATTTT.

In this sample, this clonotype turned up once. The chain employs TRBV6-5 and TRBJ1-4; D ambiguous. Germline V lookup: CDR1 MNHEY, CDR2 SVGAGI. The CDR3 extends over 16 amino acids. Trimming left V 3 bases short and J 5 bases short, with 16 bases between. The CDR3 nucleotides are TGTGCCAGCAGTTATCGGGCGGTTCTGTACAATGAAAAACTGTTTTTT. Protein product: CASSYRAVLYNEKLFF.

This clonotype was seen repeatedly, ten times or more. The V call is TRBV15, the J call TRBJ1-2; D perhaps matches TRBD1 (5 bases). The CDR3 loop spans 18 amino acids. The ends were cut back, 0 bases at V and 0 bases at J, with 17 bases in the middle. Germline CDR1 LNHNV, CDR2 YYDKDF (reference sequence). As DNA, the CDR3 is TGTGCCACCAGCAGAGAAGCCAGGGCGCTATACCCTAACTATGGCTACACCTTC. Its protein is CATSREARALYPNYGYTF.

This clonotype came up many times. The chain combines TRBV5-1 with TRBJ1-2; D is uncertain. V gave up 5 bases and J gave up 1 base, with 15 bases separating them. Germline V gene lookup returns CDR1 SGHRS and CDR2 YFSETQ. The CDR3 runs 15 residues. This chain's CDR3 is CASRVTNGGNYGYTF. The CDR3 nucleotides are TGCGCCAGCAGAGTCACGAACGGCGGTAACTATGGCTACACCTTC. Drawing the rest from reference TRBV5-1 and TRBJ1-2, the complete variable domain is KAGVTQTPRYLIKTRGQQVTLSCSPISGHRSVSWYQQTPGQGLQFLFEYFSETQRNKGNFPGRFSGRQFSNSRSEMNVSTLELGDSALYLCASRVTNGGNYGYTFGSGTRLTVV.

This clonotype occurred many times. The chain combines TRBV5-8 with TRBJ2-1; D is unresolved. The V and J ends lost 3 bases and 0 bases respectively, with 10 bases between them. Germline V CDR1 and CDR2: SGHTS, YDEGEE. The CDR3 sequence is 15 residues long. CDR3 amino acids: CASSSTASSYNEQFF. In DNA form, the CDR3 reads TGTGCCAGCAGCTCGACTGCTAGCTCCTACAATGAGCAGTTCTTC.